This record concerns one T cell receptor (beta chain) sequence. These data come from a study of identical twins. TCRdb reanalysed the 5' RACE reads using MiXCR and keeps one entry per CDR3 protein. The sample records 410,000 or so distinct CDR3 sequences, about 18% being singletons. The CDR3 contains 15 residues. Trimming took off 3 bases at V and 0 bases at J, with 9 bases between the two ends. The germline gives CDR1 MDHEN, CDR2 SYDVKM. The chain combines TRBV28 with TRBJ1-5; no firm D call. This receptor was taken from a man aged 50 to 59 in good health. Sequencing used naive T cells sorted from blood. The CDR3 loop is CASSLVSYSNQPQHF. CDR3 coding DNA: TGTGCCAGCAGTTTGGTATCTTATAGCAATCAGCCCCAGCATTTT. Drawing the rest from reference TRBV28 and TRBJ1-5, the complete variable domain is DVKVTQSSRYLVKRTGEKVFLECVQDMDHENMFWYRQDPGLGLRLIYFSYDVKMKEKGDIPEGYSVSREKKERFSLILESASTNQTSMYLCASSLVSYSNQPQHFGDGTRLSIL.